This TCR beta chain was captured by sequencing in a study of shared clonotypes between healthy human individuals. Donors comprised healthy HIV-negative adults lacking recent acute infections or vaccinations. For each subset, genomic DNA was distributed in equal portions over several immunoSEQ plates. Method: immunoSEQ multiplex PCR; TCRdb's copy keeps in-frame clones and lacks some. Among about a million clones listed, about 72% were seen once. Germline values: CDR1 MNHEY, CDR2 SMNVEV (reference sequence). This CDR3 spans 15 amino acids. The V end lost 5 bases, the J end lost 1 base, and 15 bases lay between the germline ends. Concerning this clone: The antigen remains undetermined.

Whole-study findings and limits: Represented diversity, genetic and exposure-history alike, was limited by few donors. It was expected that sequencing depth would affect clonotype sharing among donors.

The chain recombines TRBV27 with TRBJ2-7; D possibly corresponds to TRBD2 (5 bases). The sequence came from a young man in good health. Some clones in this sample may be carry-over from other donors' samples. The sample consisted of memory CD4+ T cells from PBMCs. Subset reported: CD45RA-negative fraction. CDR3 nucleotide sequence: TGTGCCAGCAGTACCGTCGGGAAGCTTTCCTACGAGCAGTACTTC. Translating gives CASSTVGKLSYEQYF.